This T cell receptor (beta chain) was sequenced during a study of blood T cells in healthy people across ages. In regard to this clonotype: What it recognizes is unknown.

The V gene lost 1 base and the J gene lost 3 bases, with 11 bases spanning the gap. The germline V gene has CDR1 SGHTA and CDR2 FQGNSA. This CDR3 contains 15 residues. Whole-study findings and limits: The study regarded diversity estimates from one million T cells as underestimates. Donor CMV status was unknown, possibly confounding expanded clonotype changes.

Total RNA extraction produced at least 5.5 micrograms (per sample) for the study. A second PCR of about 7 to 11 cycles used a sample-barcoded 5' primer and a J-beta primer mix. From the 5' RACE reads, TCRdb called clonotypes with MiXCR, one entry per CDR3 protein. The sample has roughly 1,100,000 distinct CDR3 sequences, approximately 26% seen once. This sample was shared with a second study, whose subject was T cells of mothers and their children.

This sequence was found in a girl aged 2-10 years in good health. This chain uses TRBV7-2 with TRBJ2-3; D possibly corresponds to TRBD2 (6 bases). Sequenced input: blood. The CDR3 nucleotides read TGTGCCAGCAGCTTAGTAGGGACTCCAACAGATACGCAGTATTTT. Its translation is CASSLVGTPTDTQYF. Drawing the rest from reference TRBV7-2 and TRBJ2-3, the complete variable domain is GAGVSQSPSNKVTEKGKDVELRCDPISGHTALYWYRQSLGQGLEFLIYFQGNSAPDKSGLPSDRFSAERTGGSVSTLTIQRTQQEDSAVYLCASSLVGTPTDTQYFGPGTRLTVL.